This T cell receptor (beta chain) was retrieved from a study of T cells in localized non-small cell lung cancer. This CDR3 contains 15 residues. V was clipped by 0 bases and J by 3 bases, with 14 bases between them. Germline CDR1 GTSNPN, CDR2 SVGIG (reference sequence). The repertoire was sequenced with immunoSEQ multiplex PCR; TCRdb's copy has only in-frame clones and lacks some. This sample yields a few thousand clones, of which roughly 22% are seen a single time; roughly 12% belongs to the top ten. This clone was seen a handful of times. No antigen is known for it. Notes on the study in general: Sequence data derive from only one tumor region, so heterogeneity remains possible. Tumor trailed uninvolved adjacent lung in T cell clonality, which peaked there. An association was observed between higher blood T cell density and longer overall survival. Researchers found a median about 53 of the top 100 tumor clones in adjacent lung.

The source is an older male donor with stage II lung adenocarcinoma. Sequences were derived from lung tumor tissue, sampled before any cancer treatment. This chain links TRBV30 with TRBJ1-2, with a possible D match to TRBD1 (5 bases). The CDR3 DNA is TGTGCCTGGAGTGTATCTTCCGGGGGGTACTATGGCTACACCTTC. Translation: CAWSVSSGGYYGYTF.